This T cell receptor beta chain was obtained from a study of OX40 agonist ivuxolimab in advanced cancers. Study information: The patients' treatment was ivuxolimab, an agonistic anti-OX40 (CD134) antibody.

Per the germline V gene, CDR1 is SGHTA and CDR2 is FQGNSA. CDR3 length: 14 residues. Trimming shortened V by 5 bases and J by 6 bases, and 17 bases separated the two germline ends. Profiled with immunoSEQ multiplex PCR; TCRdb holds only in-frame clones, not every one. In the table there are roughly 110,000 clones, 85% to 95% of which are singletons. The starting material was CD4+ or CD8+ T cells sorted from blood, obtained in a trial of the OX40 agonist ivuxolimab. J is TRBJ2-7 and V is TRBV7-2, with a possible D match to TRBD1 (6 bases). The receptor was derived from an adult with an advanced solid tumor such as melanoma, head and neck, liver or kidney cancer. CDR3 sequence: CASSRFFNRAEQYF. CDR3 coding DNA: TGTGCCAGCAGCCGTTTTTTTAACAGGGCCGAGCAGTACTTC.